This T cell receptor beta chain was found in a study of blood T cells in healthy people across ages. Overall study findings and caveats: Possibly confounding the expanded clonotype changes was the fact that donor CMV status was unknown.

To note about this clonotype: Its antigen is still unknown.

Per-sample PBMC isolation yielded at least 7 million cells. The second PCR ran about 6 to 12 cycles with a sample-barcoded 5' primer and J-beta primers. Each of the samples gave a minimum of 2.5 million paired-end reads that contained CDR3. One entry per CDR3 protein, called by TCRdb with MiXCR from the 5' RACE reads. The table lists about 640,000 distinct CDR3 sequences, 58% of them singletons. From germline, CDR1 is MNHEY and CDR2 SVGAGI. This CDR3 contains 14 residues. Trimming took 2 bases from V and 7 from J; bases not matched to a gene: 4. The material sequenced was blood. The chain recombines TRBV6-5 with TRBJ1-4; the match to TRBD1 covers 7 bases. The source is a man aged 55-75 years in good health. CDR3 loop: CASSYSQGVEKLFF. The CDR3 DNA sequence: TGTGCCAGCAGTTACAGCCAGGGGGTTGAAAAACTGTTTTTT.